Listed here are 31 T cell receptor beta chains from one sample, sequenced in a study of OX40 agonist ivuxolimab in advanced cancers. Generated by immunoSEQ multiplex PCR, the TCRdb table keeps only in-frame clones and is missing some. The table records 40,000 to 45,000 clones, 92% of them present only once. Material: CD4+ or CD8+ T cells sorted from blood, obtained in a trial of the OX40 agonist ivuxolimab. Receptors originate from an adult with an advanced solid tumor such as melanoma, head and neck, liver or kidney cancer.

This chain connects TRBV7-9 to TRBJ2-7; perhaps TRBD1 as D (5 bases). V was shortened by 3 bases and J by 0 bases, with 9 bases between the two germline ends. CDR3 size: 14 residues. In germline, CDR1 is SEHNR, CDR2 FQNEAQ (reference sequence). CDR3 bases: TGTGCCAGCAGCTTCACAGGAGACTCCTACGAGCAGTACTTC. This gives the protein CASSFTGDSYEQYF.

The CDR3 spells CASSKLADSYEQYF. The CDR3 DNA follows: TGTGCCAGCAGCAAACTAGCGGACTCCTACGAGCAGTACTTC. V gene TRBV7-2 combines with J gene TRBJ2-7; TRBD2 aligns across 8 bases. After removal of 5 bases from V and 0 bases from J, the junction contained 3 bases not matched to a gene. The CDR3 spans 14 residues. The germline V gene encodes CDR1 SGHTA and CDR2 FQGNSA.

The rearrangement links TRBV28 to TRBJ1-2; D might be TRBD1 (6 bases). Germline loops: CDR1 MDHEN, CDR2 SYDVKM. The V end lost 5 bases, the J end lost 2 bases, and 9 bases lay between the germline ends. This CDR3 contains 13 residues. CDR3 amino acids: CASSPGQNYGYTF. The CDR3 region has the DNA TGTGCCAGCAGTCCCGGACAGAACTATGGCTACACCTTC.

The gene calls are TRBV6-5 and TRBJ1-1, with no clear D. Trimming stripped 0 bases from V and 2 bases from J, with 10 bases between. CDR1 and CDR2 (germline): MNHEY, SVGAGI. The CDR3 is made up of 15 amino acids. CDR3: CASSYSRRINTEAFF. The CDR3 nucleotides read TGTGCCAGCAGTTACTCTCGCCGGATAAACACTGAAGCTTTCTTT.

The chain uses TRBV27 and TRBJ2-7; D gene ambiguous. This CDR3 spans 15 amino acids. Trimming shortened V by 5 bases and J by 2 bases, and 16 bases separated the two germline ends. Germline loops: CDR1 MNHEY, CDR2 SMNVEV (reference sequence). In DNA, the CDR3 is TGTGCCAGCAGTACCATATCCGACCCGACCTACGAGCAGTACTTC. As protein: CASSTISDPTYEQYF.

This clone was found once. This chain links TRBV2 with TRBJ1-5; a weak D match, TRBD1 (5 bases). Trimming removed 5 bases from V and 0 bases from J, with 8 bases in between. From germline, CDR1 is SNHLY and CDR2 FYNNEI. The CDR3 totals 14 residues. The CDR3 is CASSQGYSNQPQHF. CDR3 bases: TGTGCCAGCAGTCAGGGCTATAGCAATCAGCCCCAGCATTTT.

The chain has TRBV5-4 and TRBJ1-1; D call uncertain. Deletions cut 0 bases from V and 0 bases from J, with 6 bases between. Germline values: CDR1 SGHNT, CDR2 YYREEE (reference sequence). This CDR3 is built from 14 residues. Here the CDR3 reads CASSLGGMNTEAFF. For the CDR3, the DNA is TGTGCCAGCAGCTTGGGTGGCATGAACACTGAAGCTTTCTTT.

V is TRBV5-1 and J is TRBJ2-6, with 7 positions matching TRBD1. After removal of 4 bases from V and 4 bases from J, the junction contained 5 bases not matched to a gene. The CDR3 loop spans 15 amino acids. Germline values: CDR1 SGHRS, CDR2 YFSETQ. The CDR3 nucleotides are TGCGCCAGCAGCCCTACAGGGGCCGGGGCCAACGTCCTGACTTTC. Protein sequence: CASSPTGAGANVLTF.

V usage is TRBV7-2 and J usage is TRBJ2-7, with TRBD2 identical over 10 bases. Germline V gene data show CDR1 as SGHTA and CDR2 as FQGNSA. V trimming: 4 bases; J trimming: 2 bases; junction bases outside the gene matches: 5. CDR3 length equals 15 residues. The CDR3 DNA follows: TGTGCCAGCAGCTCCCGACTAGCGGGCGCCTACGAGCAGTACTTC. It encodes CASSSRLAGAYEQYF.

The rearrangement joins TRBV19 to TRBJ1-4, with D possibly matching TRBD1 (5 bases). The germline V and J ends were trimmed by 2 bases and 8 bases, with 12 bases remaining between them. Germline V lookup: CDR1 LNHDA, CDR2 SQIVND (reference sequence). The CDR3 has 14 amino acids. The CDR3 is CASSIQGGQEKLFF. CDR3 nucleotides: TGTGCCAGTAGTATACAGGGCGGGCAAGAAAAACTGTTTTTT.

The rearrangement links TRBV7-9 to TRBJ2-1, with TRBD1 identical over 12 bases. The CDR3 is 15 amino acids. V lost 4 bases and J lost 16; bases outside the gene matches: 14. CDR1 is SEHNR, CDR2 FQNEAQ, per germline (reference sequence). The CDR3 nucleotides read TGTGCCAGCAGCTCGGGACAGGGGGCGCGCGGGAGTATTTTCTTC. Encoded protein: CASSSGQGARGSIFF. The full variable domain, in which reference TRBV7-9 and TRBJ2-1 provide the parts outside the CDR3, is DTGVSQNPRHKITKRGQNVTFRCDPISEHNRLYWYRQTLGQGPEFLTYFQNEAQLEKSRLLSDRFSAERPKGSFSTLEIQRTEQGDSAMYLCASSSGQGARGSIFFGPGTRLTVL.

The chain carries TRBV5-6 and TRBJ2-1; D is possibly TRBD1 (5 bases). Germline V gives CDR1 SGHDT, CDR2 YYEEEE. The CDR3 totals 15 residues. The V gene lost 0 bases and the J gene lost 7 bases, with 14 bases spanning the gap. Written as DNA, the CDR3 is TGTGCCAGCAGCTTGGAACAGGCTTTTGGGAATGAGCAGTTCTTC. Its translation: CASSLEQAFGNEQFF.

This sequence joins TRBV18 and TRBJ2-1; 7 bases are shared with TRBD2. The CDR3 has 19 residues. Germline V gives CDR1 KGHSH, CDR2 LQKENI. V was pared by 0 bases and J by 0 bases, with 11 bases of the junction left unmatched. Here the CDR3 DNA reads TGTGCCAGCTCACCACCTCCCCTACTAGCGAACAGCTCCTACAATGAGCAGTTCTTC. This translates into CASSPPPLLANSSYNEQFF.

J is TRBJ2-7 and V is TRBV6-1; 9 bases match TRBD2. V shed 4 bases and J 4 bases; nucleotides not matched to a gene: 8. Germline V gives CDR1 MNHNS, CDR2 SASEGT. The CDR3 spans 15 residues. The CDR3 region has the DNA TGTGCCAGCAGTGTGAGGGCGGGAGGGCGGTACGAGCAGTACTTC. It translates to CASSVRAGGRYEQYF.

This clone was recorded once. DNA of the CDR3: TGTGCCAGCAGCCTTAGCGGGGCCACCTACGAGCAGTACTTC. This encodes CASSLSGATYEQYF. This chain uses TRBV4-2 with TRBJ2-7, with 8 bases lining up with TRBD2. The V and J ends lost 4 bases and 2 bases, in that order; junction bases with no gene match: 4. The CDR3 has 14 amino acids. Germline CDR1 is LGHNA and CDR2 is YNFKEQ.

V and J are TRBV27 and TRBJ2-3; 8 nucleotides match TRBD1. Looked up from germline, CDR1 is MNHEY and CDR2 is SMNVEV (reference sequence). The junction had 5 bases not matched to a gene; V was cut back by 3 bases and J by 6 bases. CDR3 length: 14 amino acids. The CDR3 region has the DNA TGTGCCAGCAGTTTGAGGACAGGGAGTGATACGCAGTATTTT. Amino acid sequence: CASSLRTGSDTQYF.

V and J are TRBV15 and TRBJ2-7; 11 positions agree with TRBD2. V shed 1 base and J 2 bases; nucleotides not matched to a gene: 13. CDR1 is LNHNV, CDR2 YYDKDF, per germline (reference sequence). The CDR3 contains 19 residues. CDR3 coding DNA: TGTGCCACCAGCAGAGTAGAACTAGCGGGAGCTTACAGCCCCTACGAGCAGTACTTC. Amino acids: CATSRVELAGAYSPYEQYF. The whole variable domain, remainder taken from reference TRBV15 and TRBJ2-7, is DAMVIQNPRYQVTQFGKPVTLSCSQTLNHNVMYWYQQKSSQAPKLLFHYYDKDFNNEADTPDNFQSRRPNTSFCFLDIRSPGLGDTAMYLCATSRVELAGAYSPYEQYFGPGTRLTVT.

About this clone itself: In the same sample, other DNA sequences code for this CDR3. The chain couples TRBV5-1 to TRBJ2-1, with D perhaps assigned TRBD1 or TRBD2 (5 bases each). The CDR3 covers 16 residues. Trimming cost V 0 bases and J 0 bases, with 10 bases left between them. In germline, CDR1 is SGHRS, CDR2 YFSETQ. DNA of the CDR3: TGCGCCAGCAGCTTGGCGGTGAGGGGCTCCTACAATGAGCAGTTCTTC. Translation gives CASSLAVRGSYNEQFF.

This chain links TRBV19 with TRBJ2-7, with 10 nucleotides matching TRBD1. V lost 4 bases and J lost 7; bases outside the gene matches: 7. The CDR3 spans 14 residues. Per the germline V gene, CDR1 is LNHDA and CDR2 is SQIVND (reference sequence). CDR3 DNA sequence: TGTGCCAGTAGTAGGGGACAGGGGTCGGGAGAGCAGTACTTC. Encoded protein: CASSRGQGSGEQYF.

The chain carries TRBV27 and TRBJ2-1; 9 positions match TRBD2. The CDR3 contains 15 residues. V dropped 6 bases and J dropped 4; count of bases not matched to a gene: 7. The germline CDR1 and CDR2 sequences are MNHEY and SMNVEV (reference sequence). The CDR3 spells CASSLAGGPYNEQFF. The CDR3 DNA is TGTGCCAGCAGCCTCGCGGGAGGGCCTTACAATGAGCAGTTCTTC.

The chain links TRBV2 to TRBJ2-5; 7 bases align to TRBD2. Losses at the gene ends were 1 base for V and 1 base for J; bases not matched to a gene: 0. CDR1 SNHLY and CDR2 FYNNEI come from the germline V gene. This CDR3 is 14 amino acids long. CDR3 sequence reads: CASSEGGGQETQYF. The CDR3 DNA sequence: TGTGCCAGCAGTGAAGGGGGGGGCCAAGAGACCCAGTACTTC.

The chain recombines TRBV7-9 with TRBJ2-7, with unresolved D. Germline V gene sequence: CDR1 SEHNR, CDR2 FQNEAQ (reference sequence). CDR3 length: 13 amino acids. Trimming stripped 5 bases from V and 1 base from J, with 9 bases between. The DNA of the CDR3 is TGTGCCAGCAGCCAGGACGGTTCCTACGAGCAGTACTTC. This codes for CASSQDGSYEQYF.

The rearrangement links TRBV7-3 to TRBJ2-3; 9 bases agree with TRBD2. The ends lost 5 bases at V and 4 bases at J; junction bases unmatched: 4. The CDR3 runs 14 residues. The V gene's germline CDR1 is SGHTA and CDR2 FQGTGA. CDR3 in amino acids: CASSLSGSSDTQYF. The CDR3 DNA sequence: TGTGCCAGCAGCCTTAGCGGGAGCTCAGATACGCAGTATTTT.

The J gene is TRBJ2-7, the V gene TRBV4-1; TRBD2 is a possible D gene (6 bases). V lost 0 bases and J 5 bases, leaving 11 bases between the germline ends. This CDR3 contains 14 residues. Germline V gene lookup returns CDR1 MGHRA and CDR2 YSYEKL. In nucleotides, the CDR3 is TGCGCCAGCAGCCAAGAGGGAGGATCCAACGAGCAGTACTTC. This encodes CASSQEGGSNEQYF.

The J gene is TRBJ2-3, the V gene TRBV25-1, with 11 nucleotides matching TRBD2. The CDR3 sequence is 14 residues long. Looked up from germline, CDR1 is MGHDK and CDR2 is SYGVNS. V lost 2 bases to trimming and J lost 7 bases; unmatched junction nucleotides: 2. The CDR3 bases are TGTGCCAGCAGTGAACTAGCGGGAGGAAATACGCAGTATTTT. Its translation: CASSELAGGNTQYF.

V is TRBV2 and J is TRBJ2-1; D is ambiguous. This CDR3 comprises 14 residues. Germline CDR1 reads SNHLY; CDR2 reads FYNNEI. The germline V and J ends were trimmed by 4 bases and 8 bases, with 15 bases remaining between them. The CDR3 loop reads CASSARWSVDEQFF. As DNA, the CDR3 is TGTGCCAGCAGTGCCCGTTGGTCGGTTGATGAGCAGTTCTTC.

CDR3 coding DNA: TGTGCCAGCAGCTTTTACAGCGGGCTTGCCGGGGAGCTGTTTTTT. Its translation is CASSFYSGLAGELFF. The rearrangement links TRBV11-3 to TRBJ2-2, with a possible D match to TRBD2 (6 bases). Trimming stripped 3 bases from V and 6 bases from J, with 14 bases between. This CDR3 contains 15 residues. CDR1 is SGHNT, CDR2 YENEEA, per germline.

The chain uses TRBV28 and TRBJ2-7; 9 nucleotides match TRBD2. V dropped 9 bases and J dropped 0; count of bases not matched to a gene: 9. Per germline, CDR1 MDHEN and CDR2 SYDVKM. The CDR3 runs 15 residues. CDR3 loop: CASTLGLAYSYEQYF. Written as DNA, the CDR3 is TGTGCCAGTACCCTCGGACTAGCGTACTCCTACGAGCAGTACTTC.

This CDR3 is CASSSTSGLSDTQYF. For the CDR3, the DNA is TGTGCCAGCAGCTCTACTAGCGGGTTATCAGATACGCAGTATTTT. The V call is TRBV7-2, the J call TRBJ2-3; 9 nucleotides match TRBD2. This CDR3 spans 15 amino acids. Per the germline V gene, CDR1 is SGHTA and CDR2 is FQGNSA. Trimming at V came to 4 bases and at J to 4 bases, leaving 6 bases not matched to a gene.

The gene calls are TRBV11-2 and TRBJ2-7; 7 positions agree with TRBD2. The trim removed 5 bases at V and 3 bases at J, leaving 13 bases unmatched. CDR3 length: 16 amino acids. Germline CDR1 SGHAT, CDR2 FQNNGV. In DNA form, the CDR3 reads TGTGCCAGCAGCGTAGGGCCCGTAGGCGGGAGCTACGAGCAGTACTTC. This encodes CASSVGPVGGSYEQYF.

The chain uses TRBV9 and TRBJ2-2; D is ambiguous. The CDR3 runs 15 residues. Germline V CDR1 and CDR2: SGDLS, YYNGEE. V lost 4 bases and J lost 1, with 11 bases in between. The CDR3 DNA sequence: TGTGCCAGCAGCCCCTGGGCAGAGAACACCGGGGAGCTGTTTTTT. It specifies CASSPWAENTGELFF.